This T cell receptor (beta chain) comes out of a study of vaccination and CD4 T cells after COVID-19. General study findings and limits: In convalescent patients, a median approximately 83% of post-vaccine SARS-CoV-2-reactive clones appeared only after vaccination.

As for this clonotype: Its antigen is still unknown.

At the Johns Hopkins FTIC core, DNA taken from cultured CD4+ T cells was sequenced by way of the Oncomine TCR Beta short-read assay. TCRdb independently ran MiXCR on the PCR reads; one entry per CDR3 protein. The sample lists around 13,000 distinct CDR3 sequences, around 76% occurring once. Noted treatment: approximately nine-day PBMC culture with coronavirus spike peptide pools or control peptides (ViraFEST assay). This TCR came from a human donor who received a COVID-19 vaccine. The source was CD4+ T cells from blood, cultured in vitro, collected after SARS-CoV-2 vaccination.

The CDR3 is CASRDSSSTDTQYF. CDR3 nucleotides: TGTGCCAGCAGGGACAGCTCTAGCACAGATACGCAGTATTTT. The chain uses TRBV6-1 and TRBJ2-3; weak D call: TRBD1 (6 bases). V lost 6 bases to trimming and J lost 0 bases, with 10 bases between them. The CDR3 runs 14 residues. Germline lookup yields CDR1 MNHNS and CDR2 SASEGT.